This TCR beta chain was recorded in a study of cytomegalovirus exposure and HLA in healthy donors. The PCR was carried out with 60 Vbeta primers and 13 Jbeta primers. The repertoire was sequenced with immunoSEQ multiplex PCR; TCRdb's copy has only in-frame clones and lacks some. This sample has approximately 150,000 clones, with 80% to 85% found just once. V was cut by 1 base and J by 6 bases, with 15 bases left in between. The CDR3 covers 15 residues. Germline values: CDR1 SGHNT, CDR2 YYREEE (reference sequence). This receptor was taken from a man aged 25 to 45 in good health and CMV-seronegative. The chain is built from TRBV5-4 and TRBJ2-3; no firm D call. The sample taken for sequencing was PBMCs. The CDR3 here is CASSLSPARMDTQYF. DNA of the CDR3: TGTGCCAGCAGCTTGTCCCCAGCGCGGATGGATACGCAGTATTTT.